A single sample gave rise to the 20 T cell receptor beta chains below, sequenced in a study of response to subunit inactivated influenza vaccine (dated by TCRdb to the late 2010s). Libraries were constructed by RT-PCR. Sequenced on an Illumina HiSeq 2500. Starting from the raw public reads, TCRdb applied fastp trimming at Q25, assembled clones with MiXCR and retained in-frame beta chains. Rows matching on CDR3 protein sequence are summarized as one entry with the most common DNA and genes. In all, the sample holds about 570,000 distinct CDR3 sequences, and about 11% of those were seen once. Around 10% of the sample belongs to the ten largest clones. The same specimen was also included in a second study, on T cells expressing NK-cell markers. Drawing on the second study: The TCR beta cDNA libraries were made using 5'RACE template switching, a step that added both a universal primer site and unique molecular identifiers.

The source material was PBMCs from blood, sampled on the day of vaccination. These receptors originate from a man aged 45 to 65 who received an inactivated influenza vaccine. Donor details come from another sample of the same person, matched by shared clones.

In this sample, this clonotype turned up many times. The chain carries TRBV20-1 and TRBJ2-3, with 9 bases matching TRBD1. The CDR3 is 13 amino acids. Germline V gene sequence: CDR1 DFQATT, CDR2 SNEGSKA (reference sequence). The ends lost 7 bases at V and 7 bases at J; junction bases unmatched: 9. DNA of the CDR3: TGCAGTGAACCCGGGACAGGGACGAATACGCAGTATTTT. It is translated as CSEPGTGTNTQYF.

This clonotype was observed at least ten times. V and J are TRBV5-1 and TRBJ1-1; 7 positions agree with TRBD1. This CDR3 is built from 14 residues. Germline CDR1 and CDR2: SGHRS and YFSETQ. With V trimmed by 3 bases and J by 1 base, 3 bases remained unmatched. The CDR3 coding sequence is TGCGCCAGCAGCTCGAGACAGGGGAACACTGAAGCTTTCTTT. Protein product: CASSSRQGNTEAFF.

This clonotype showed up many times. The rearrangement links TRBV15 to TRBJ2-3; 10 bases align to TRBD2. The germline gives CDR1 LNHNV, CDR2 YYDKDF (reference sequence). Unmatched junction bases numbered 4, after V lost 0 bases and J lost 7 bases. The CDR3 is 15 amino acids. For the CDR3, the DNA is TGTGCCACCAGCAGAGATCAGCGGGAGGGATATACGCAGTATTTT. This sequence encodes CATSRDQREGYTQYF.

The sample holds a few counts of this clonotype. The chain recombines TRBV7-6 with TRBJ2-2; 7 bases match TRBD1. The length of the CDR3 is 17 residues. Looked up from germline, CDR1 is SGHVS and CDR2 is FNYEAQ. Trimming cost V 1 base and J 4 bases; bases outside gene matches: 9. CDR3 loop: CASSLGQGVFATGELFF. The CDR3 DNA follows: TGTGCCAGCAGCTTAGGACAGGGAGTGTTTGCCACCGGGGAGCTGTTTTTT.

This rearrangement joins TRBV4-3 to TRBJ1-5; D remains ambiguous. V was shortened by 6 bases and J by 0 bases, with 12 bases between the two germline ends. The V gene's germline CDR1 is LGHNA and CDR2 YSLEER. CDR3 length: 15 amino acids. The CDR3 bases are TGCGCCAGCAGAGAAAGCTTCTATAGCAATCAGCCCCAGCATTTT. This encodes CASRESFYSNQPQHF.

The genes are TRBV7-2 and TRBJ1-2; 8 positions agree with TRBD1. CDR3 length: 15 amino acids. From germline, CDR1 is SGHTA and CDR2 FQGNSA. Trimming at V came to 1 base and at J to 8 bases, leaving 9 bases not matched to a gene. The CDR3 DNA is TGTGCCAGCAGCTTAGAGCTCCAGGGGGCACGAGGCTACACCTTC. As protein: CASSLELQGARGYTF.

The chain couples TRBV6-1 to TRBJ2-7, with D perhaps matching TRBD1 (6 bases). The germline V and J ends were trimmed by 3 bases and 2 bases, with 8 bases remaining between them. Germline V CDR1 and CDR2: MNHNS, SASEGT. The CDR3 loop spans 13 amino acids. CDR3 in amino acids: CASSEDSAYEQYF. The CDR3 DNA reads TGTGCCAGCAGTGAGGACAGCGCCTACGAGCAGTACTTC.

This clonotype has only a few counts. The rearrangement links TRBV5-1 to TRBJ1-2; TRBD1 is a possible D gene (5 bases). This CDR3 contains 16 residues. Trimming took 0 bases from V and 4 from J, leaving 16 bases between them. Germline V lookup: CDR1 SGHRS, CDR2 YFSETQ. CDR3 region: CASSLAGGDLSYGYTF. The CDR3 DNA is TGCGCCAGCAGCTTGGCCGGGGGGGACCTCTCCTATGGCTACACCTTC.

This clonotype has a handful of counts. The rearrangement uses TRBV9 and TRBJ2-1; either TRBD1 or TRBD2 may supply D (6 bases each). Trimming shortened V by 4 bases and J by 7 bases, and 15 bases separated the two germline ends. Germline values: CDR1 SGDLS, CDR2 YYNGEE. The CDR3 covers 14 residues. In DNA form, the CDR3 reads TGTGCCAGCAGCCGTTCAATAGGGGGGAATGAGCAGTTCTTC. Encoded protein: CASSRSIGGNEQFF.

Notes on this clonotype: A clone one base away is much larger, so this may be a read error. The chain's CDR3 is CSVNRGRTEAFF. CDR3 coding DNA: TGCAGCGTTAACAGGGGCCGCACTGAAGCTTTCTTT. The V call is TRBV29-1, the J call TRBJ1-1, with 7 bases aligning to TRBD1. Trimming removed 5 bases from V and 4 bases from J; junction bases left unmatched: 4. The CDR3 contains 12 residues. Germline CDR1 is SQVTM and CDR2 is ANQGSEA.

Many counts were recorded for this clonotype. The rearrangement uses TRBV10-3 and TRBJ2-2, with 8 nucleotides matching TRBD2. V shed 5 bases, J shed 6 bases, and the junction held 14 bases outside the gene matches. Germline V gene sequence: CDR1 ENHRY, CDR2 SYGVKD. The CDR3 is 17 residues long. CDR3 residues: CAISIGKRERLAGELFF. The CDR3 DNA is TGTGCCATCAGTATAGGGAAGCGGGAGAGGCTGGCCGGGGAGCTGTTTTTT.

This clonotype was picked up many times. This chain's CDR3 is CASSPRDSTYNEQFF. Here the CDR3 DNA reads TGTGCCAGCAGCCCCCGGGACTCTACTTACAATGAGCAGTTCTTC. The genes are TRBV12-3 or TRBV12-4 and TRBJ2-1, with a weak D call TRBD2 (6 bases). The ends were cut back, 6 bases at V and 4 bases at J, with 16 bases in the middle. The CDR3 has 15 amino acids.

The J gene is TRBJ1-2, the V gene TRBV6-6; D not certain. V lost 8 bases to trimming and J lost 6 bases, with 10 bases between them. The CDR3 length is 11 residues. Germline V gene lookup returns CDR1 MNHNY and CDR2 SVGAGI (reference sequence). The chain's CDR3 is CASGGGDGYTF. The CDR3 nucleotides are TGTGCCAGCGGAGGCGGCGATGGCTACACCTTC.

This chain uses TRBV19 with TRBJ2-1, with 9 nucleotides matching TRBD2. Germline trimming cut 4 bases from V and 8 bases from J; bases unmatched to any gene: 9. Per germline, CDR1 LNHDA and CDR2 SQIVND (reference sequence). The CDR3 has 15 amino acids. The CDR3: CASSTPGLATHEQFF. The CDR3 DNA follows: TGTGCCAGTAGTACTCCGGGACTAGCTACCCATGAGCAGTTCTTC.

This clonotype was seen a handful of times. The chain couples TRBV2 to TRBJ2-3; TRBD2 matches 8 bases. The CDR3 sequence is 15 residues long. Germline CDR1 is SNHLY and CDR2 is FYNNEI. J gave up 0 bases and V 8 bases, and 7 bases lay outside the gene matches. The DNA of the CDR3 is TGTGCCAGCGGGGGAGCGGGGGTTAGCACAGATACGCAGTATTTT. Encoded protein: CASGGAGVSTDTQYF. Full variable domain (outside the CDR3, taken from reference TRBV2 and TRBJ2-3): EPEVTQTPSHQVTQMGQEVILRCVPISNHLYFYWYRQILGQKVEFLVSFYNNEISEKSEIFDDQFSVERPDGSNFTLKIRSTKLEDSAMYFCASGGAGVSTDTQYFGPGTRLTVL.

This clonotype was seen more than once but under ten times. The chain links TRBV21-1 to TRBJ1-2. TRBV21-1 corresponds to a pseudogene. This CDR3 is built from 13 residues. The CDR3 DNA reads as TGTGCCAGCAGCAAATATGGTTTCTATGGCTACACCTTC. This translates into CASSKYGFYGYTF.

V and J are TRBV6-1 and TRBJ2-7; TRBD2 agrees at 10 bases. Trimming removed 7 bases from V and 7 bases from J; junction bases left unmatched: 10. Germline V lookup: CDR1 MNHNS, CDR2 SASEGT. The CDR3 is 14 residues long. Here the CDR3 reads CASKWLAGAQEQYF. The CDR3 nucleotides read TGTGCCAGCAAGTGGCTAGCGGGAGCTCAGGAGCAGTACTTC.

The chain couples TRBV20-1 to TRBJ2-7; 8 bases match TRBD2. Trimming at V came to 0 bases and at J to 4 bases, leaving 14 bases not matched to a gene. The length of the CDR3 is 17 residues. CDR1 and CDR2 (germline): DFQATT, SNEGSKA (reference sequence). CDR3 protein: CSARDLRGSSGIYEQYF. The CDR3 DNA follows: TGCAGTGCTAGAGACTTGAGAGGAAGTAGCGGGATATACGAGCAGTACTTC.

A few counts support this clonotype. The chain employs TRBV11-2 and TRBJ2-1; 9 bases line up with TRBD2. Germline V gives CDR1 SGHAT, CDR2 FQNNGV. V shed 3 bases and J 4 bases; nucleotides not matched to a gene: 7. The CDR3 has 16 residues. CDR3 residues: CASSFGGRGFYNEQFF. Written as DNA, the CDR3 is TGTGCCAGCAGCTTCGGCGGGAGGGGATTTTACAATGAGCAGTTCTTC.

In this sample, this clonotype turned up a few times. The chain combines TRBV10-3 with TRBJ2-2; 8 nucleotides agree with TRBD2. Trimming at V came to 4 bases and at J to 2 bases, leaving 3 bases not matched to a gene. The CDR3 totals 15 residues. Germline V CDR1 and CDR2: ENHRY, SYGVKD. The CDR3 spells CAISGSGVNTGELFF. DNA of the CDR3: TGTGCCATCAGTGGTAGCGGGGTCAACACCGGGGAGCTGTTTTTT.